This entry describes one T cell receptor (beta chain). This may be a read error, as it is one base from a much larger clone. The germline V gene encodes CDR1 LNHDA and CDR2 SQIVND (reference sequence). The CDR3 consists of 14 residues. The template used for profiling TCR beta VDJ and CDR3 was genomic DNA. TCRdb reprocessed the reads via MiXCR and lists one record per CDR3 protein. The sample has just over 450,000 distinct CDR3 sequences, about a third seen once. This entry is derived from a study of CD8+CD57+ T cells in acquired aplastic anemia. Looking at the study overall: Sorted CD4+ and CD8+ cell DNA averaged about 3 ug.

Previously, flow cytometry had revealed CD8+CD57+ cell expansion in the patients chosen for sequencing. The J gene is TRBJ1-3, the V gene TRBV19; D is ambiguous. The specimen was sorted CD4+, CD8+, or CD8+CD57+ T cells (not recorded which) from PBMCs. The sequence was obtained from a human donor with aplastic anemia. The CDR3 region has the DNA TGTGCCAGTATAAGAGAAAGCTCTGGAGACACCATATATTTT. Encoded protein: CASIRESSGDTIYF.